The clone carrying this T cell receptor (beta chain) occurred many times. Its antigen remains unknown. This sample is drawn from a study of neurological immune-mediated disorders. Study findings and constraints: The study phylogenetically grouped the repertoires of 18 of 34 multiple sclerosis patients into one related-CDR3 cluster, a possible signature.

Time point here: longitudinal time-point 3. Unsorted libraries were prepared from 2 million PBMCs held at -80 C. Unmatched junction bases numbered 9, after V lost 5 bases and J lost 2 bases. CDR1 is SGHRS and CDR2 is YFSETQ in the germline V gene. The CDR3 is made up of 16 amino acids. 5'RACE with 10-nucleotide random UMIs generated the cDNA. Over 200 million TCR-beta sequences from 15-18 subjects came from every sequencing run. TCRdb called the 5' RACE reads again in MiXCR, with one record for every CDR3 protein. The sample has approximately 80,000 distinct CDR3 sequences, approximately 4.3% seen once.

Specimen: PBMCs. The chain carries TRBV5-1 and TRBJ1-1; TRBD1 agrees at 10 bases. This sequence originates from a woman aged 60-70 years with multiple sclerosis. CDR3 bases: TGCGCCAGCAGTTCTCGGACAGGGGGGGATAACACTGAAGCTTTCTTT. Protein: CASSSRTGGDNTEAFF.